Listed here are 21 T cell receptor beta chains from one sample, sequenced in a study of T cell changes during pregnancy in multiple sclerosis. TCRdb's copy holds only in-frame clones and misses some; the assay was immunoSEQ multiplex PCR. The sample shows around 57,000 clones, 80% to 90% of them seen only once. Sequencing used peripheral blood, obtained in the first trimester of pregnancy. Source of these receptors: a female donor with multiple sclerosis, enrolled in a pregnancy study.

The chain links TRBV12-5 to TRBJ2-2; 10 bases are a match to TRBD1. After removal of 5 bases from V and 4 bases from J, the junction contained 10 bases not matched to a gene. This CDR3 has 17 residues. The germline gives CDR1 LGHNT, CDR2 FRNRAP. CDR3 coding DNA: TGTGCTAGTGGTCCAGGACAGGGGGGTTTTGGCACCGGGGAGCTGTTTTTT. This sequence encodes CASGPGQGGFGTGELFF.

This chain connects TRBV5-4 to TRBJ1-3; D unresolved. Trimming stripped 3 bases from V and 2 bases from J, with 18 bases between. CDR1 and CDR2 from the germline V gene are SGHNT and YYREEE (reference sequence). The CDR3 runs 17 residues. The CDR3 DNA is TGTGCCAGCAGCTCTGGTGGCCCCGGAGGAACTGGAAACACCATATATTTT. It translates to CASSSGGPGGTGNTIYF.

The rearrangement uses TRBV30 and TRBJ1-2; 9 bases are shared with TRBD1. The germline V gene encodes CDR1 GTSNPN and CDR2 SVGIG (reference sequence). This CDR3 is built from 14 residues. V was clipped by 4 bases and J by 4 bases; unmatched bases: 7. For the CDR3, the DNA is TGTGCCTGGATAAGACAGGGGGGAATCTATGGCTACACCTTC. It translates to CAWIRQGGIYGYTF.

J is TRBJ1-4 and V is TRBV2; tentative D call: TRBD1 (6 bases). Trimming took off 6 bases at V and 3 bases at J, with 11 bases between the two ends. The germline V gene encodes CDR1 SNHLY and CDR2 FYNNEI. The CDR3 is made up of 14 amino acids. The CDR3 protein is CASSRQVSNEKLFF. The DNA for the CDR3 is TGTGCCAGCAGCCGACAGGTGTCTAATGAAAAACTGTTTTTT.

This chain uses TRBV21-1 with TRBJ2-7; the tabulated D call, TRBD1, remains unverified against the DNA. TRBV21-1 is termed a pseudogene. This CDR3 contains 13 residues. The CDR3 DNA sequence: TGTGCCAGCAGCAAAAAGGGGGACAGGCGACAGTACTTC. As protein: CASSKKGDRRQYF.

This sequence joins TRBV21-1 and TRBJ2-7; whether TRBD1, the table's D call, matches the DNA was not checked. TRBV21-1 represents a pseudogene. This CDR3 spans 14 amino acids. CDR3 sequence reads: CASSKVCGHYEQYF. The CDR3 bases are TGTGCCAGCAGCAAAGTTTGTGGCCACTACGAGCAGTACTTC.

The gene calls are TRBV30 and TRBJ2-7; D not certain. Germline assignment: CDR1 GTSNPN and CDR2 SVGIG (reference sequence). With 2 bases removed from V and 0 bases from J, the gap between germline ends came to 8 bases. This CDR3 is built from 13 residues. DNA of the CDR3: TGTGCCTGGAGTACGGGTAACTCCTACGAGCAGTACTTC. Protein product: CAWSTGNSYEQYF.

The CDR3 region is CARGYEHDTRTELRTEAFF. The CDR3 DNA reads as TGTGCCAGGGGGTACGAACACGACACCCGGACTGAACTGAGGACTGAAGCTTTCTTT. The chain is built from TRBV19 and TRBJ1-1; D gene uncertain. This CDR3 comprises 19 residues. V shed 9 bases and J shed 5 bases, with 34 bases lying between them. Germline CDR1 and CDR2: LNHDA and SQIVND (reference sequence).

This sequence joins TRBV5-8 and TRBJ1-1, with TRBD1 identical over 8 bases. CDR1 and CDR2 from the germline V gene are SGHTS and YDEGEE. The CDR3 sequence is 15 residues long. Trimming at V came to 4 bases and at J to 1 base, leaving 6 bases not matched to a gene. CDR3 in DNA: TGTGCCAGCAGCCTTACGACAGGGGCGAACACTGAAGCTTTCTTT. Its translation: CASSLTTGANTEAFF.

This clone was detected only once. The V call is TRBV7-9, the J call TRBJ2-5; TRBD2 matches 10 bases. The CDR3 loop spans 18 amino acids. With V trimmed by 1 base and J by 5 bases, 13 bases remained unmatched. Germline V CDR1 and CDR2: SEHNR, FQNEAQ (reference sequence). CDR3 DNA sequence: TGTGCCAGCAGCTTAGTGCTAGCGGGGGCCGGGAGAGTGGAGACCCAGTACTTC. Protein sequence: CASSLVLAGAGRVETQYF.

This clone appeared a single time. The chain links TRBV5-1 to TRBJ2-3; 7 bases map to TRBD1. Trimming took 8 bases from V and 4 from J; bases not matched to a gene: 10. Germline loops: CDR1 SGHRS, CDR2 YFSETQ. CDR3 length equals 14 residues. CDR3 coding DNA: TGCGCCAGTTTCCAGGGGGAAGCGGCAGATACGCAGTATTTT. The encoded protein is CASFQGEAADTQYF.

The V gene is TRBV28, the J gene TRBJ1-2; TRBD1 matches 7 bases. There are 14 residues in the CDR3. Trimming removed 2 bases from V and 3 bases from J; junction bases left unmatched: 3. Germline CDR1 and CDR2: MDHEN and SYDVKM. CDR3 region: CASSLPDRDYGYTF. The CDR3 DNA is TGTGCCAGCAGTTTACCAGACAGGGACTATGGCTACACCTTC.

This clone was detected only once. V and J are TRBV11-3 and TRBJ2-2; perhaps TRBD2 as D (5 bases). Germline CDR1 is SGHNT and CDR2 is YENEEA. This CDR3 contains 20 residues. V gave up 3 bases and J gave up 2 bases, with 25 bases separating them. The CDR3 reads CASSFMDGLGRPINTGELFF. The CDR3 nucleotides are TGTGCCAGCAGCTTTATGGATGGGTTGGGGAGACCTATAAACACCGGGGAGCTGTTTTTT.

This chain links TRBV6-1 with TRBJ1-2; TRBD1 might be the D (6 bases). Germline CDR1 is MNHNS and CDR2 is SASEGT. The CDR3 is 14 residues long. The V end lost 4 bases, the J end lost 8 bases, and 17 bases lay between the germline ends. The CDR3 sequence is CASSGTSGQLGYTF. The DNA for the CDR3 is TGTGCCAGCAGTGGCACTTCCGGACAGCTGGGCTACACCTTC.

V is TRBV5-5 and J is TRBJ2-1; a possible D gene is TRBD1 (5 bases). The CDR3 covers 19 residues. The germline CDR1 and CDR2 sequences are SGHKS and YYEKEE (reference sequence). V lost 2 bases, J lost 0 bases, and 21 bases lay in between. The CDR3 coding sequence is TGTGCCAGCAGCTTAAGGACAAGTAGATTTATCAGCTCCTACAATGAGCAGTTCTTC. Translation: CASSLRTSRFISSYNEQFF.

The V call is TRBV6-6, the J call TRBJ1-5; possible D gene TRBD1, 6 bases. Trimming pared 6 bases from V and 7 bases from J, leaving 13 bases between. Germline V gives CDR1 MNHNY, CDR2 SVGAGI (reference sequence). CDR3 length: 13 residues. CDR3 nucleotides: TGTGCCAGCAGACAGGGTGAATCGCAGCCCCAGCATTTT. Protein: CASRQGESQPQHF.

Here the CDR3 reads CASSTRAEQYF. CDR3 DNA sequence: TGTGCCAGCAGCACCAGGGCGGAGCAGTACTTC. The rearrangement joins TRBV5-4 to TRBJ2-7, with D possibly being TRBD1 (5 bases). The V and J ends lost 4 bases and 7 bases respectively, with 9 bases between them. The CDR3 contains 11 residues. Germline lookup yields CDR1 SGHNT and CDR2 YYREEE (reference sequence). Supplemented by reference TRBV5-4 and TRBJ2-7, the full variable domain reads ETGVTQSPTHLIKTRGQQVTLRCSSQSGHNTVSWYQQALGQGPQFIFQYYREEENGRGNFPPRFSGLQFPNYSSELNVNALELDDSALYLCASSTRAEQYFGPGTRLTVT.

The V and J genes are TRBV10-3 and TRBJ2-5; 7 bases are shared with TRBD1. J gave up 5 bases and V 4 bases, and 4 bases lay outside the gene matches. Germline V CDR1 and CDR2: ENHRY, SYGVKD. The CDR3 totals 13 residues. The CDR3 here is CAISGQGPETQYF. The CDR3, as DNA: TGTGCCATCAGTGGACAGGGCCCCGAGACCCAGTACTTC.

The chain carries TRBV4-2 and TRBJ2-3, with 10 bases matching TRBD2. Losses at the gene ends were 2 bases for V and 2 bases for J; bases not matched to a gene: 7. Germline V gene sequence: CDR1 LGHNA, CDR2 YNFKEQ. CDR3 length: 17 residues. The CDR3 DNA reads as TGTGCCAGCAGCCAAAGAGCGGGGGGGCAGAACACAGATACGCAGTATTTT. Residues: CASSQRAGGQNTDTQYF.

J is TRBJ1-5 and V is TRBV9; TRBD1 might be the D (6 bases). Trimming pared 3 bases from V and 4 bases from J, leaving 14 bases between. CDR1 SGDLS and CDR2 YYNGEE come from the germline V gene. This CDR3 has 15 amino acids. CDR3 in amino acids: CASSEGEGRNQPQHF. Written as DNA, the CDR3 is TGTGCCAGCAGCGAGGGGGAGGGAAGGAATCAGCCCCAGCATTTT. The full variable domain, in which reference TRBV9 and TRBJ1-5 provide the parts outside the CDR3, is DSGVTQTPKHLITATGQRVTLRCSPRSGDLSVYWYQQSLDQGLQFLIQYYNGEERAKGNILERFSAQQFPDLHSELNLSSLELGDSALYFCASSEGEGRNQPQHFGDGTRLSIL.

On this clone itself: Relative to the germline gene, one junction end is altered; a read error may explain this. The chain couples TRBV2 to TRBJ2-2; 9 positions match TRBD1. CDR1 and CDR2 (germline): SNHLY, FYNNEI. There are 15 residues in the CDR3. The CDR3 here is CASRLTGGNPGELFF. Written as DNA, the CDR3 is TGTGCCAGCCGGCTGACAGGGGGGAACCCCGGGGAGCTGTTTTTT.